This T cell receptor (beta chain) appears in the sequencing data of a study of T cell responses to AZD1222 COVID-19 vaccine. Whole-study results and caveats: Only 5 or 6 individuals given AZD1222 were seropositive at baseline. The breadth and depth of Spike-specific TCRs increased once two AZD1222 doses had been given. Reports indicate that nearly half of spike-specific TCRs are directed at unmutated variant regions.

The CDR3 sequence is 13 residues long. V shed 6 bases and J 2 bases; nucleotides not matched to a gene: 7. In germline, CDR1 is SQVTM, CDR2 ANQGSEA. Libraries were prepared by immunoSEQ multiplex PCR; TCRdb keeps only in-frame clonotypes and omits some of them. The sample gives around 50,000 clones, roughly 90% of which show up once; roughly 5.2% is in the top ten. A few counts support this clone. Its antigen is as yet unknown. This receptor was obtained from an adult who received the AZD1222 COVID-19 vaccine. This sequence joins TRBV29-1 and TRBJ2-7; 7 bases match TRBD1. The sample here was peripheral blood, taken 28 days after the second AZD1222 dose. The CDR3: CSVRGTATYEQYF. The DNA for the CDR3 is TGCAGCGTCCGAGGGACAGCGACCTACGAGCAGTACTTC.